The 28 T cell receptor beta chains presented below share a single source sample, sequenced in a study of blood T cell repertoires in COVID-19. Generated by immunoSEQ multiplex PCR, the TCRdb table keeps only in-frame clones and is missing some. The profile shows about 68,000 clones, less than 95% of them singletons. The material sequenced was peripheral blood. Receptors were obtained from a man aged 45-65 years with COVID-19, enrolled during active disease.

This sequence joins TRBV19 and TRBJ1-2; 8 bases are shared with TRBD1. The trim removed 5 bases at V and 7 bases at J, leaving 9 bases unmatched. The CDR3 totals 14 residues. Germline CDR1 is LNHDA and CDR2 is SQIVND (reference sequence). CDR3 bases: TGTGCCAGTAGTCCGACAGGGGAGGCGAGTGGCTACACCTTC. It specifies CASSPTGEASGYTF.

This clone was recorded only once. V gene TRBV19 combines with J gene TRBJ2-7; 13 bases are shared with TRBD2. CDR3 length equals 14 residues. Germline V gene lookup returns CDR1 LNHDA and CDR2 SQIVND (reference sequence). After removal of 5 bases from V and 9 bases from J, the junction contained 7 bases not matched to a gene. CDR3 amino acids: CASSYGLAGASQYF. In DNA, the CDR3 is TGTGCCAGTAGTTATGGACTAGCGGGAGCTTCGCAGTACTTC.

The chain carries TRBV2 and TRBJ1-1, with D unresolved. The CDR3 runs 12 residues. Germline V gene lookup returns CDR1 SNHLY and CDR2 FYNNEI. With 5 bases removed from V and 12 bases from J, the gap between germline ends came to 16 bases. CDR3 protein: CASSYGEGGTFF. The CDR3 DNA sequence: TGTGCCAGCAGTTACGGGGAGGGAGGAACTTTCTTT.

The V gene is TRBV28, the J gene TRBJ2-5, with 7 bases matching TRBD2. The CDR3 contains 16 residues. The germline V gene has CDR1 MDHEN and CDR2 SYDVKM. The V and J ends lost 4 bases and 5 bases, in that order; junction bases with no gene match: 13. CDR3 DNA: TGTGCCAGCAGTTCCTTTCGGGAGGACGCGTTCGAGACCCAGTACTTC. Its translation is CASSSFREDAFETQYF.

V and J are TRBV5-1 and TRBJ2-5, with 7 bases fitting TRBD2. Trimming took 6 bases from V and 3 from J; bases not matched to a gene: 8. The germline gives CDR1 SGHRS, CDR2 YFSETQ. This CDR3 region has 14 residues. For the CDR3, the DNA is TGCGCCAGCACCCGAGATGGGAGGGAAGAGACCCAGTACTTC. Translating gives CASTRDGREETQYF.

The rearrangement uses TRBV21-1 and TRBJ2-1; the table assigns TRBD2, which was not confirmed against the DNA. TRBV21-1 is an annotated pseudogene. The CDR3 covers 15 residues. In DNA form, the CDR3 reads TGTGCCAGCACCGAGCTAGCGGGAAGGTCCGATGAGCAGTTCTTC. Translating gives CASTELAGRSDEQFF.

This clone was detected only once. This chain uses TRBV7-2 with TRBJ2-5; TRBD2 aligns across 9 bases. Trimming took 2 bases from V and 5 from J; bases not matched to a gene: 6. From germline, CDR1 is SGHTA and CDR2 FQGNSA. This CDR3 region has 15 residues. CDR3 DNA sequence: TGTGCCAGCAGCTTACCGGCGGGAGGGAGGGAGACCCAGTACTTC. This codes for CASSLPAGGRETQYF.

This sequence joins TRBV6-5 and TRBJ1-5; 10 bases agree with TRBD1. The germline V gene has CDR1 MNHEY and CDR2 SVGAGI. CDR3 size: 14 residues. The ends lost 9 bases at V and 4 bases at J; junction bases unmatched: 6. CDR3 residues: CASAGTGENQPQHF. The CDR3 coding sequence is TGTGCCAGTGCCGGGACAGGGGAAAATCAGCCCCAGCATTTT.

This clone was counted a few times. V usage is TRBV7-8 and J usage is TRBJ2-2; D possibly corresponds to TRBD2 (5 bases). CDR3 length: 13 residues. The V and J ends lost 6 bases and 4 bases respectively, with 9 bases between them. In germline, CDR1 is SGHVS, CDR2 FQNEAQ. CDR3 protein: CASSYRGTGELFF. Written as DNA, the CDR3 is TGTGCCAGCAGTTACCGGGGCACCGGGGAGCTGTTTTTT. Based on the CDR3 plus reference TRBV7-8 and TRBJ2-2, the full variable domain is GAGVSQSPRYKVAKRGQDVALRCDPISGHVSLFWYQQALGQGPEFLTYFQNEAQLDKSGLPSDRFFAERPEGSVSTLKIQRTQQEDSAVYLCASSYRGTGELFFGEGSRLTVL.

The chain uses TRBV19 and TRBJ1-1, with 8 positions matching TRBD1. The CDR3 contains 14 residues. The V and J ends lost 5 bases and 7 bases, in that order; junction bases with no gene match: 9. CDR1 and CDR2 from the germline V gene are LNHDA and SQIVND (reference sequence). The CDR3 is CASSSHRGAYEAFF. The DNA for the CDR3 is TGTGCCAGTAGTTCCCACAGGGGGGCTTATGAAGCTTTCTTT.

The rearrangement links TRBV6-1 to TRBJ1-1; the D gene is possibly TRBD1 (6 bases). The V gene's germline CDR1 is MNHNS and CDR2 SASEGT. This CDR3 is built from 13 residues. V was clipped by 5 bases and J by 5 bases, with 12 bases between them. CDR3 bases: TGTGCCAGCAGTCCTCAGGGGTATACTGAAGCTTTCTTT. The encoded protein is CASSPQGYTEAFF.

V is TRBV6-5 and J is TRBJ1-1, with D unclear. Germline CDR1 MNHEY, CDR2 SVGAGI. With 8 bases removed from V and 5 bases from J, the gap between germline ends came to 12 bases. The CDR3 runs to 12 residues. CDR3 sequence (DNA): TGTGCCAGCGGCGTAAAGGAGACTGAAGCTTTCTTT. Translating gives CASGVKETEAFF.

The chain employs TRBV6-1 and TRBJ1-5, with a possible D match to TRBD1 (5 bases). From germline, CDR1 is MNHNS and CDR2 SASEGT. This CDR3 is built from 16 residues. The V end lost 1 base, the J end lost 2 bases, and 12 bases lay between the germline ends. CDR3 sequence (DNA): TGTGCCAGCAGTGAAGGAGCAGGGTACGGCAATCAGCCCCAGCATTTT. Protein product: CASSEGAGYGNQPQHF.

This chain joins TRBV21-1 and TRBJ1-1; whether TRBD1, the table's D call, matches the DNA was not checked. TRBV21-1 is an annotated pseudogene. CDR3 length equals 18 residues. The CDR3 DNA reads TGTGCCAGCAGCAAACTATTGGGGTTCATATCAGGGGGCACTGAAGCTTTCTTT. It specifies CASSKLLGFISGGTEAFF.

The V and J genes are TRBV30 and TRBJ1-2; 9 bases agree with TRBD1. The germline gives CDR1 GTSNPN, CDR2 SVGIG (reference sequence). Trimming cost V 7 bases and J 1 base; bases outside gene matches: 10. The CDR3 runs 15 residues. The chain's CDR3 is CALFRDRAYNYGYTF. The CDR3 DNA reads TGTGCCTTATTTCGGGACAGGGCTTATAACTATGGCTACACCTTC.

The chain recombines TRBV12-3 or TRBV12-4 with TRBJ2-1; D is uncertain. Trimming took off 5 bases at V and 6 bases at J, with 11 bases between the two ends. This CDR3 spans 13 amino acids. The CDR3 spells CASSPGSINEQFF. The CDR3 DNA is TGTGCCAGCAGTCCCGGGTCCATCAATGAGCAGTTCTTC.

The chain recombines TRBV12-3 or TRBV12-4 with TRBJ2-3, with a tentative D call TRBD2 (5 bases). CDR3 length: 12 residues. Trimming cost V 5 bases and J 5 bases, with 8 bases left between them. CDR3 protein: CASSGAVDTQYF. The CDR3 DNA sequence: TGTGCCAGCAGTGGAGCGGTAGATACGCAGTATTTT.

The chain combines TRBV19 with TRBJ2-1; possibly TRBD2 for D (5 bases). Looked up from germline, CDR1 is LNHDA and CDR2 is SQIVND (reference sequence). This CDR3 spans 15 amino acids. V dropped 5 bases and J dropped 2 bases, with 13 bases sitting between them. The DNA for the CDR3 is TGTGCCAGTAGTCCTACCCGGACTCCCTACAATGAGCAGTTCTTC. This gives the protein CASSPTRTPYNEQFF.

With respect to this clone: Other nucleotide sequences in the sample specify the same CDR3. This chain joins TRBV20-1 and TRBJ1-2; D gene ambiguous. CDR1 is DFQATT, CDR2 SNEGSKA, per germline (reference sequence). V dropped 6 bases and J dropped 1 base, with 6 bases sitting between them. The CDR3 runs 11 residues. The DNA for the CDR3 is TGCAGTGCGTCAGATAACTATGGCTACACCTTC. It specifies CSASDNYGYTF.

The CDR3 DNA is TGCGCCAGCAGCCAAGTATTTACTACCTCCTACAATGAGCAGTTCTTC. It specifies CASSQVFTTSYNEQFF. V usage is TRBV4-1 and J usage is TRBJ2-1, with D hard to call. This CDR3 is built from 16 residues. From germline, CDR1 is MGHRA and CDR2 YSYEKL. The ends were cut back, 1 base at V and 0 bases at J, with 10 bases in the middle.

The rearrangement links TRBV7-8 to TRBJ2-7; possible D gene TRBD1, 5 bases. Trimming took 2 bases from V and 1 from J, leaving 15 bases between them. Per germline, CDR1 SGHVS and CDR2 FQNEAQ. This CDR3 has 16 residues. The chain's CDR3 is CASSLSWGDGSYEQYF. As DNA, the CDR3 is TGTGCCAGCAGCTTAAGCTGGGGCGACGGATCCTACGAGCAGTACTTC.

This clone has just a few counts. The chain employs TRBV11-2 and TRBJ2-7, with 8 bases fitting TRBD1. Losses at the gene ends were 8 bases for V and 7 bases for J; bases not matched to a gene: 10. The CDR3 runs 13 residues. Germline CDR1 reads SGHAT; CDR2 reads FQNNGV. The CDR3 nucleotides read TGTGCCAGCGACAGGGGAGATTCGAGAGAGCAGTACTTC. Its translation: CASDRGDSREQYF.

The V and J genes are TRBV3-1 (or the pseudogene TRBV3-2) and TRBJ1-2; D is perhaps TRBD1 (6 bases). The V end was cut by 4 bases, the J end by 4 bases, with 13 bases between. Germline CDR1 LGHDT, CDR2 YNNKEL (reference sequence). The CDR3 length is 14 residues. The CDR3 nucleotides read TGTGCCAGCAGCCGGATTGGACAGACCTATGGCTACACCTTC. Residues: CASSRIGQTYGYTF.

The chain uses TRBV19 and TRBJ2-3, with unresolved D. V shed 5 bases and J shed 4 bases, with 4 bases lying between them. The CDR3 has 11 amino acids. Germline V gene lookup returns CDR1 LNHDA and CDR2 SQIVND (reference sequence). The CDR3 nucleotides read TGTGCCAGTAGTGCGGCAGATACGCAGTATTTT. Encoded protein: CASSAADTQYF.

The chain recombines TRBV3-1 (or the pseudogene TRBV3-2) with TRBJ2-1; no clear D. This CDR3 comprises 17 residues. V was clipped by 1 base and J by 0 bases, with 13 bases between them. CDR1 and CDR2 (germline): LGHDT, YNNKEL (reference sequence). CDR3 coding DNA: TGTGCCAGCAGCCAAGGTATCGCGAGGAGCTCCTACAATGAGCAGTTCTTC. Translation gives CASSQGIARSSYNEQFF.

The table lists this clone with a few counts. The rearrangement joins TRBV6-5 to TRBJ2-1; 9 bases line up with TRBD2. With 0 bases clipped from V and 8 bases from J, the junction kept 8 bases outside the gene matches. In germline, CDR1 is MNHEY, CDR2 SVGAGI. The CDR3 is 16 amino acids. CDR3 DNA: TGTGCCAGCAGTTACTCTCAGCGGGAGGTGGGGGATGAGCAGTTCTTC. It translates to CASSYSQREVGDEQFF.

This CDR3 is CASSVAGKDQPQHF. The CDR3 DNA reads as TGTGCCAGCTCCGTTGCGGGGAAAGATCAGCCCCAGCATTTT. The chain combines TRBV18 with TRBJ1-5; D call uncertain. The CDR3 extends over 14 amino acids. V lost 6 bases and J 5 bases, leaving 14 bases between the germline ends. CDR1 and CDR2 (germline): KGHSH, LQKENI.

J is TRBJ2-5 and V is TRBV5-4, with D tentatively TRBD1 (5 bases). The V and J ends lost 2 bases and 5 bases respectively, with 19 bases between them. Germline V CDR1 and CDR2: SGHNT, YYREEE (reference sequence). This CDR3 is built from 16 residues. CDR3 sequence reads: CASSFTGDWSIETQYF. In DNA form, the CDR3 reads TGTGCCAGCAGCTTTACAGGTGACTGGTCGATCGAGACCCAGTACTTC.